The 12 T cell receptor beta chains below come from one sample, sequenced in a study of Graves' ophthalmopathy and Graves' hyperthyroidism. The authors amplified TCR beta CDR3 regions, and they did so from RNA transcripts for repertoire sequencing. HTBI primers served in a first-round RT-PCR, which a second-round multiplex PCR followed. TCRdb processed the multiplex PCR reads anew with MiXCR; each CDR3 protein has one entry. The data contain tens of thousands of distinct CDR3 sequences, roughly half of them singletons. Sequencing input: peripheral blood. The receptors derive from an adult woman with Graves' ophthalmopathy.

The chain is built from TRBV7-9 and TRBJ2-3; TRBD2 aligns across 11 bases. The germline CDR1 and CDR2 sequences are SEHNR and FQNEAQ (reference sequence). The V segment lost 6 bases and the J segment 7 bases; nucleotides outside the gene matches: 12. CDR3 length: 16 amino acids. The CDR3 nucleotides are TGTGCCAGCAGTCCTGGGGGACTAGCGGATGGAAATACGCAGTATTTT. It codes for CASSPGGLADGNTQYF.

The rearrangement links TRBV25-1 to TRBJ2-1; D is tentatively TRBD1 or TRBD2 (5 bases each). Per the germline V gene, CDR1 is MGHDK and CDR2 is SYGVNS. The CDR3 contains 14 residues. V was trimmed by 7 bases and J by 3 bases, leaving 13 bases between them. The CDR3 spells CASMPQGRYNEQFF. CDR3 bases: TGTGCCAGCATGCCGCAGGGACGCTACAATGAGCAGTTCTTC.

This sequence joins TRBV12-3 or TRBV12-4 and TRBJ2-7; a weak D match, TRBD2 (5 bases). With 3 bases removed from V and 3 bases from J, the gap between germline ends came to 6 bases. The length of the CDR3 is 12 residues. The CDR3 sequence is CASSFRGYEQYF. The CDR3 bases are TGTGCCAGCAGTTTCCGGGGCTACGAGCAGTACTTC.

In its sample, this clonotype was seen a few times. The V and J genes are TRBV30 and TRBJ2-1; 12 bases are a match to TRBD2. Germline CDR1 reads GTSNPN; CDR2 reads SVGIG (reference sequence). V lost 0 bases, J lost 4 bases, and 7 bases stayed unmatched. This CDR3 has 17 residues. The CDR3 is CAWSVLRTSGIYNEQFF. The CDR3 nucleotides read TGTGCCTGGAGTGTACTCCGGACTAGCGGGATTTACAATGAGCAGTTCTTC.

CDR3 sequence (DNA): TGTGCCACTGGGGGGGCAGGATTATGGAACACTGAAGCTTTCTTT. Translating gives CATGGAGLWNTEAFF. The chain joins TRBV10-3 to TRBJ1-1; maybe TRBD1 (6 bases). The CDR3 is 15 amino acids. V was trimmed by 10 bases and J by 1 base, leaving 19 bases between them. CDR1 is ENHRY, CDR2 SYGVKD, per germline.

This clonotype has a count of ten or more. The chain is built from TRBV20-1 and TRBJ2-1; 9 bases agree with TRBD2. The V gene end was trimmed by 0 bases and the J gene end by 8 bases; junction bases not matched to a gene: 2. CDR3 length: 13 residues. From germline, CDR1 is DFQATT and CDR2 SNEGSKA (reference sequence). CDR3 nucleotide sequence: TGCAGTGCTAGAGATAGCGGGAGCTATGAGCAGTTCTTC. It is translated as CSARDSGSYEQFF.

This chain links TRBV27 with TRBJ1-4; 8 positions match TRBD1. V was pared by 1 base and J by 5 bases, with 6 bases of the junction left unmatched. The CDR3 extends over 16 amino acids. CDR1 MNHEY and CDR2 SMNVEV come from the germline V gene (reference sequence). CDR3: CASSLLGAGGNEKLFF. The CDR3 bases are TGTGCCAGCAGTTTATTGGGGGCAGGGGGCAATGAAAAACTGTTTTTT.

This clonotype was counted many times. This chain joins TRBV11-2 and TRBJ2-7, with D uncertain. Germline values: CDR1 SGHAT, CDR2 FQNNGV. V lost 2 bases and J 1 base, leaving 6 bases between the germline ends. The CDR3 runs to 13 residues. This chain's CDR3 is CASSLLVSYEQYF. As DNA, the CDR3 is TGTGCCAGCAGCTTACTAGTTTCCTACGAGCAGTACTTC.

To note about this clonotype: No conserved phenylalanine or tryptophan is present at the end of the CDR3, so a read error is the likely explanation. The chain has TRBV7-8 and TRBJ2-1, with 7 bases matching TRBD1. The CDR3 is 15 residues long. CDR1 and CDR2 (germline): SGHVS, FQNEAQ. V shed 5 bases and J 8 bases; nucleotides not matched to a gene: 12. In nucleotides, the CDR3 is TGTGCCAGCAGCCCCCGGGGACAGAGTGACGATGAGCAGTTCCTC. Protein: CASSPRGQSDDEQFL.

This clonotype was counted ten times or more. The genes are TRBV12-3 or TRBV12-4 and TRBJ1-4, with D perhaps TRBD1 (5 bases). CDR3 length: 16 amino acids. V dropped 4 bases and J dropped 8 bases, with 20 bases sitting between them. The CDR3 DNA reads TGTGCCAGCAGTTCCGGGACCTCCCACGTGGGAGAAAAACTGTTTTTT. Translation gives CASSSGTSHVGEKLFF.

This chain uses TRBV2 with TRBJ1-1, with D possibly matching TRBD1 (6 bases). The CDR3 totals 14 residues. Looked up from germline, CDR1 is SNHLY and CDR2 is FYNNEI. V lost 1 base, J lost 5 bases, and 11 bases lay in between. CDR3 residues: CASSEVRGRTEAFF. The CDR3, as DNA: TGTGCCAGCAGTGAAGTCAGGGGAAGGACTGAAGCTTTCTTT.

Concerning this clonotype itself: A much more abundant neighbour one base away suggests this may be a read error. The chain has TRBV7-2 and TRBJ1-1; D gene unclear. The V gene's germline CDR1 is SGHTA and CDR2 FQGNSA. CDR3 size: 15 residues. Here the CDR3 reads CAGSQVDAKNTEAFF. The CDR3 nucleotides read TGTGCCGGCAGCCAAGTGGACGCAAAGAACACTGAAGCTTTCTTT.